This T cell receptor (beta chain) was profiled in a study of blood T cell repertoires in COVID-19. The wider study: Samples representing acute and convalescent COVID-19 were sourced from the United States, Italy and Spain. Sources were T cells, B-cell-depleted T cells, or PBMCs; the material itself was cDNA or gDNA.

As processed by the authors: Reference gene primer amplification in the assay estimated nucleated cell counts. Using immunoSEQ multiplex PCR, the repertoire was profiled, and TCRdb retains in-frame clones only, with some absent. Clone size and V and J calls were adopted from that table, with D and trimming inferred from the DNA. The sample holds 210,000 or so clones; 84% are singletons and the top ten take 4.5% to 5.5%. CDR1 and CDR2 (germline): SGDLS, YYNGEE. The V gene end was trimmed by 1 base and the J gene end by 4 bases; junction bases not matched to a gene: 6. This CDR3 has 15 residues. This clonotype originated in a woman in her seventies with active or convalescent COVID-19. The sequenced sample consisted of peripheral blood. J is TRBJ2-3 and V is TRBV9; 7 nucleotides align to TRBD2. The CDR3 DNA reads TGTGCCAGCAGCGTACTGAGCGGGAAGGCAGATACGCAGTATTTT. It encodes CASSVLSGKADTQYF.